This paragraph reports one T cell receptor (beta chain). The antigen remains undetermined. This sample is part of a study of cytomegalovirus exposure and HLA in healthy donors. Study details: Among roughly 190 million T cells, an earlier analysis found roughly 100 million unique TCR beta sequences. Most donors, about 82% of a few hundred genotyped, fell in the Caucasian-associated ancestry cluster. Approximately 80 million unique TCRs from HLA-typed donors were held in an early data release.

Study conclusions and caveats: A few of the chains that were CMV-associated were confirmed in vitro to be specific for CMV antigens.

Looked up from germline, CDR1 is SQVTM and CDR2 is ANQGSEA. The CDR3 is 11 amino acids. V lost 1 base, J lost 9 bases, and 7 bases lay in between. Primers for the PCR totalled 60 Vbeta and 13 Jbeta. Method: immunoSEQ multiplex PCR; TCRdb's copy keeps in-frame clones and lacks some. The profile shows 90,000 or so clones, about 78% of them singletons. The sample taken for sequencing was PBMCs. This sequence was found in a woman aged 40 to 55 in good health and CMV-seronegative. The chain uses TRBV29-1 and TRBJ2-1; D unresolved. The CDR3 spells CSVEAETEQFF. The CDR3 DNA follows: TGCAGCGTTGAAGCGGAGACTGAGCAGTTCTTC.